This is a list of T cell receptor beta chains from one sample in a study of cytomegalovirus exposure and HLA in healthy donors. The method was immunoSEQ multiplex PCR; TCRdb's version includes in-frame clones alone and lacks a portion of them. The sample includes about 170,000 clones, less than 85% of them seen just once. Sequenced input: PBMCs. Source of these receptors: a boy aged 2-9 years in good health and CMV-seronegative. Each CDR3 is given with its conserved first and last residue. D genes are given only for firm matches. A row's size may be missing; if present it is once, few, many or a size class.

>TRBV10-3|TRBD1|-|TRBJ2-7
CAISESGTEYEQYF
TGTGCCATCAGTGAGTCGGGGACAGAGTACGAGCAGTACTTC
>TRBV4-1|TRBD2|-|TRBJ2-5
CASSQEGTSQETQYF
TGCGCCAGCAGCCAAGAAGGGACTAGCCAAGAGACCCAGTACTTC
>TRBV6-6|TRBD2|-|TRBJ2-1
CASSFQRGGNEQFF
TGTGCCAGCAGTTTCCAGCGGGGGGGCAATGAGCAGTTCTTC
>TRBV27|TRBD1|-|TRBJ1-6
CASSWGTGVHSPLHF
TGTGCCAGCAGTTGGGGGACAGGGGTCCATTCACCCCTCCACTTT
>TRBV5-4|-|-|TRBJ2-1
CASSLGEAREQFF
TGTGCCAGCAGCTTGGGGGAGGCGAGAGAGCAGTTCTTC
>TRBV9|-|-|TRBJ2-1
CASSPAGNFNEQFF
TGTGCCAGCAGCCCCGCCGGGAACTTTAATGAGCAGTTCTTC
>TRBV11-2|TRBD1|once|TRBJ1-6
CASSFGRTGDFYNSPLHF
TGTGCCAGCAGCTTTGGTAGGACAGGGGACTTTTATAATTCACCCCTCCACTTT
>TRBV4-1|-|-|TRBJ1-2
CASSQDGAYGYTF
TGCGCCAGCAGCCAAGATGGGGCCTATGGCTACACCTTC
>TRBV29-1|-|-|TRBJ1-2
CSVFTGNEYGYTF
TGCAGCGTTTTTACGGGAAATGAGTATGGCTACACCTTC
>TRBV28|TRBD1|-|TRBJ1-1
CASSSNRPLGQGFAAEAFF
TGTGCCAGCAGCTCTAACAGACCCCTGGGACAGGGTTTCGCGGCTGAAGCTTTCTTT
>TRBV2|-|-|TRBJ1-1
CASTFLLPSMTPNTEAFF
TGTGCCAGCACATTTCTACTCCCATCAATGACACCTAACACTGAAGCTTTCTTT
>TRBV2|TRBD2|-|TRBJ2-5
CASIGGGGDQETQYF
TGTGCCAGCATTGGGGGGGGAGGGGATCAAGAGACCCAGTACTTC
>TRBV7-9|TRBD1|-|TRBJ2-3
CASSPPGQATDTQYF
TGTGCCAGCAGCCCGCCGGGACAGGCCACAGATACGCAGTATTTT
>TRBV7-9|-|-|TRBJ1-1
CASSLGSTGSSDMNTEAFF
TGTGCCAGCAGCTTAGGGTCAACAGGGTCCTCTGATATGAACACTGAAGCTTTCTTT
>TRBV6-4|TRBD2|-|TRBJ2-3
CASSDSGEGDTQYF
TGTGCCAGCAGTGACTCGGGGGAGGGAGATACGCAGTATTTT
>TRBV6-1|TRBD2|-|TRBJ2-2
CASSESSGSSGELFF
TGTGCCAGCAGCGAATCTAGCGGGAGTTCCGGGGAGCTGTTTTTT
>TRBV6-9|TRBD2|few|TRBJ2-1
CASGGAASGYNEQFF
TGTGCCAGCGGCGGCGCGGCTAGCGGTTACAATGAGCAGTTCTTC
>TRBV28|TRBD2|-|TRBJ2-7
CASSPGGGGYEQYF
TGTGCCAGCAGTCCGGGGGGTGGAGGGTACGAGCAGTACTTC
>TRBV7-9|-|-|TRBJ1-4
CASSLQGTGKLFF
TGTGCCAGCAGCCTTCAGGGAACCGGAAAACTGTTTTTT
>TRBV2|TRBD1|-|TRBJ1-6
CASSGDRGNSPLHF
TGTGCCAGCAGTGGGGACAGGGGAAATTCACCCCTCCACTTT
>TRBV7-9|-|-|TRBJ2-1
CSSSLARTSNHNEQFF
TGTTCCAGCAGCTTAGCGCGTACTAGTAATCACAATGAGCAGTTCTTC
>TRBV6-5|TRBD2|once|TRBJ2-1
CASSYSTSGIYNEQFF
TGTGCCAGCAGTTACTCAACTAGCGGGATTTACAATGAGCAGTTCTTC
>TRBV6-4|-|-|TRBJ1-1
CAMNTEAFF
TGTGCTATGAACACTGAAGCTTTCTTT
>TRBV7-3|TRBD1|-|TRBJ2-2
CASSAGDREAGELFF
TGTGCCAGCAGCGCAGGGGACAGGGAAGCCGGGGAGCTGTTTTTT
>TRBV7-9|TRBD1|-|TRBJ2-1
CASSVPELQGAEQFF
TGTGCCAGCAGCGTACCCGAGCTTCAGGGGGCTGAGCAGTTCTTC
>TRBV7-9|TRBD2|-|TRBJ2-4
CASSHTASTSGLIQYF
TGTGCCAGCAGCCACACCGCCTCGACTAGCGGGCTCATTCAGTACTTC
>TRBV5-1|-|-|TRBJ2-3
CASSLVGGARADTQYF
TGCGCCAGCAGCTTAGTGGGTGGGGCTCGTGCAGATACGCAGTATTTT
>TRBV7-9|-|-|TRBJ2-6
CASSSPLGRVPPGANVLTF
TGTGCCAGCAGCTCCCCTCTGGGCAGGGTACCCCCTGGGGCCAACGTCCTGACTTTC
>TRBV28|TRBD2|-|TRBJ2-3
CASSLPGLAGGPVDTQYF
TGTGCCAGCAGTTTACCGGGACTAGCGGGAGGGCCCGTAGATACGCAGTATTTT